The source of this TCR beta chain is a study of cytomegalovirus exposure and HLA in healthy donors. Study-level background: The approximately 120 validation repertoires were reported in a later analysis to have been generated on the same platform as the approximately 700 first-cohort repertoires.

Points on this clone: Its antigen is not known.

Regarding the study as a whole: The tendency of first-cohort TCR clusters to co-occur in the roughly 130 validation repertoires emerged from a later analysis. Confirmation in vitro established that a few CMV-associated chains were specific for CMV antigens.

The data were produced by immunoSEQ multiplex PCR, yet TCRdb's version contains in-frame clones alone and is incomplete. Among more than 150,000 clones listed, about 80% were seen once. Input material: PBMCs. This TCR was recovered from a woman younger than 30 in good health and CMV-seropositive.

CDR3 loop: CASSHPGEDEAFF. CDR3 coding DNA: TGTGCCAGCAGCCACCCCGGGGAGGATGAAGCTTTCTTT. This chain links TRBV5-4 with TRBJ1-1, with D unclear. Per the germline V gene, CDR1 is SGHNT and CDR2 is YYREEE (reference sequence). CDR3 length: 13 amino acids. V gave up 4 bases and J gave up 7 bases, with 14 bases separating them.